This TCR beta chain was found in a study of cytotoxic CD8 clonotypes in ibrutinib-treated CLL. Study at large: Partial response was seen in about 25 patients and complete response in 2; after median approximately 68 months, roughly 14 stayed remitted, some twelve progressed. Productive templates per sample averaged roughly 260,000; productive rearrangements, some 99,000.

T cells were sequenced at a targeted depth of 1 in 200,000 to 1 in 1 million. Produced via immunoSEQ multiplex PCR; TCRdb's table is partial and in-frame only. The sample includes 20,000 to 25,000 clones, 70% to 75% of them seen just once. General study points: Contraction or stability on treatment was seen for public clonotypes, which were uncommon.

As to this clone: Its specificity is unknown.

Trimming at V came to 5 bases and at J to 2 bases, leaving 2 bases not matched to a gene. CDR3 length: 15 amino acids. From germline, CDR1 is LNHNV and CDR2 YYDKDF (reference sequence). The input for sequencing was PBMCs, taken after 12 months of ibrutinib treatment. This TCR was recovered from a human donor with chronic lymphocytic leukemia. This chain links TRBV15 with TRBJ2-7; 14 positions match TRBD2. The CDR3: CATSEGLAGAYEQYF. DNA for the CDR3: TGTGCCACCAGCGAGGGACTAGCGGGGGCCTACGAGCAGTACTTC.